This T cell receptor beta chain comes out of a study of cytotoxic CD8 clonotypes in ibrutinib-treated CLL. Study-level background: Partial responders approximately 25, complete 2; some twelve progressed and roughly 14 stayed in remission by median around 62 months. Study findings and constraints: Samples from sustained-remission and progressing patients were taken at different times. The study found baseline clonality above age-matched healthy donors, tracking circulating CD8+ T-cell counts.

A note on this clone: Its antigen remains unidentified.

CDR1 is SGHRS, CDR2 YFSETQ, per germline. This CDR3 comprises 15 residues. The trim removed 4 bases at V and 7 bases at J, leaving 7 bases unmatched. With sequencing, the targeted depth ranged from 1 in 200,000 to 1 in 1 million T cells. Measured with immunoSEQ multiplex PCR; TCRdb has only the in-frame clones, and not every one. The sample yields 120,000 to 150,000 clones, approximately 90% seen once. The V and J genes are TRBV5-1 and TRBJ2-2, with 10 bases lining up with TRBD2. The receptor was derived from a human donor with chronic lymphocytic leukemia. Sequenced here: PBMCs, sampled after 12 months of ibrutinib treatment. CDR3 sequence reads: CASSPTSGMLGELFF. For the CDR3, the DNA is TGCGCCAGCAGCCCAACTAGCGGGATGCTCGGGGAGCTGTTTTTT.